The 14 T cell receptor beta chains in this list originate from one sample, sequenced in a study of cytomegalovirus exposure and HLA in healthy donors. The PCR contained 60 Vbeta and 13 Jbeta primers. The protocol was immunoSEQ multiplex PCR, while the TCRdb copy is restricted to in-frame clones and leaves out a portion. The sample consists of more than 90,000 clones, 81% of them appearing once. Sequencing was done on a sample of PBMCs. These receptors were collected from a woman in her 70s in good health and CMV-seropositive.

The rearrangement links TRBV9 to TRBJ2-3, with TRBD2 identical over 12 bases. In germline, CDR1 is SGDLS, CDR2 YYNGEE. The CDR3 has 17 amino acids. V dropped 0 bases and J dropped 1; count of bases not matched to a gene: 3. The chain's CDR3 is CASSVGLAGARTDTQYF. The CDR3 nucleotides read TGTGCCAGCAGCGTAGGACTAGCGGGAGCGCGCACAGATACGCAGTATTTT.

The chain recombines TRBV5-6 with TRBJ1-4, with 7 bases lining up with TRBD1. Unmatched junction bases numbered 3, after V lost 4 bases and J lost 0 bases. The germline V gene has CDR1 SGHDT and CDR2 YYEEEE. The CDR3 contains 15 residues. Here the CDR3 reads CASSDTGATNEKLFF. The CDR3 DNA follows: TGTGCCAGCAGCGATACAGGGGCAACTAATGAAAAACTGTTTTTT.

The chain joins TRBV30 to TRBJ1-2; D unclear. Trimming removed 2 bases from V and 2 bases from J, with 9 bases in between. The CDR3 length is 13 residues. CDR1 GTSNPN and CDR2 SVGIG come from the germline V gene (reference sequence). This CDR3 reads CAWSYDTNYGYTF. DNA of the CDR3: TGTGCCTGGAGTTACGACACGAACTATGGCTACACCTTC.

This chain joins TRBV5-6 and TRBJ2-5; TRBD1 matches 9 bases. Germline V CDR1 and CDR2: SGHDT, YYEEEE. CDR3 length: 17 amino acids. V lost 4 bases to trimming and J lost 5 bases; unmatched junction nucleotides: 15. This chain's CDR3 is CASSIRDRVGGGETQYF. CDR3 in DNA: TGTGCCAGCAGCATCCGGGACAGGGTAGGGGGCGGGGAGACCCAGTACTTC. The variable domain in full, with the rest retrieved from reference TRBV5-6 and TRBJ2-5, is DAGVTQSPTHLIKTRGQQVTLRCSPKSGHDTVSWYQQALGQGPQFIFQYYEEEERQRGNFPDRFSGHQFPNYSSELNVNALLLGDSALYLCASSIRDRVGGGETQYFGPGTRLLVL.

The CDR3 nucleotides read TGTGCCAGTAGAACGACAGGAAACACCGGGGAGCTGTTTTTT. Its protein product is CASRTTGNTGELFF. V usage is TRBV19 and J usage is TRBJ2-2, with D perhaps TRBD1 (6 bases). Germline V gene sequence: CDR1 LNHDA, CDR2 SQIVND (reference sequence). V lost 6 bases, J lost 2 bases, and 10 bases lay in between. The CDR3 spans 14 residues.

The chain has TRBV5-1 and TRBJ2-7, with 8 bases that match TRBD1. Germline trimming cut 4 bases from V and 2 bases from J; bases unmatched to any gene: 8. CDR3 size: 15 residues. Germline V gene lookup returns CDR1 SGHRS and CDR2 YFSETQ. CDR3 bases: TGCGCCAGCAGCCCGGGGACAGGACAACCCTACGAGCAGTACTTC. Its translation is CASSPGTGQPYEQYF. The full variable domain, with the rest looked up from reference TRBV5-1 and TRBJ2-7, is KAGVTQTPRYLIKTRGQQVTLSCSPISGHRSVSWYQQTPGQGLQFLFEYFSETQRNKGNFPGRFSGRQFSNSRSEMNVSTLELGDSALYLCASSPGTGQPYEQYFGPGTRLTVT.

This clone appeared a few times. The chain links TRBV4-3 to TRBJ2-7, with a possible D match to TRBD1 (6 bases). CDR3 length: 15 amino acids. CDR1 LGHNA and CDR2 YSLEER come from the germline V gene. The V end was cut by 3 bases, the J end by 1 base, with 13 bases between. CDR3: CASSHIQGPSYEQYF. CDR3 nucleotides: TGCGCCAGCAGCCATATACAGGGCCCGTCCTACGAGCAGTACTTC.

The chain joins TRBV5-1 to TRBJ2-1; D call uncertain. This CDR3 comprises 14 residues. Germline lookup yields CDR1 SGHRS and CDR2 YFSETQ. Between the trimmed V and J ends, which lost 0 bases and 4 bases, there was a span of 8 bases. In nucleotides, the CDR3 is TGCGCCAGCAGCTTGGATTTTCTTTACAATGAGCAGTTCTTC. Its translation: CASSLDFLYNEQFF.

The gene calls are TRBV5-1 and TRBJ2-1, with 10 nucleotides matching TRBD2. V lost 2 bases, J lost 7 bases, and 9 bases stayed unmatched. The CDR3 is 16 amino acids. Germline CDR1 is SGHRS and CDR2 is YFSETQ. The CDR3 DNA reads TGCGCCAGCAGCTTTGTGGCTAGCGGGAGTAAGAATGAGCAGTTCTTC. Amino acid sequence: CASSFVASGSKNEQFF.

The V and J genes are TRBV5-6 and TRBJ2-5, with TRBD1 as a possible D gene (6 bases). V was pared by 7 bases and J by 7 bases, with 23 bases between. The germline gives CDR1 SGHDT, CDR2 YYEEEE. CDR3 length: 15 residues. CDR3 in amino acids: CASSYGDTGLGTQYF. CDR3 DNA sequence: TGTGCCAGCTCCTACGGGGACACCGGATTGGGGACCCAGTACTTC.

CDR3 nucleotide sequence: TGTGCCACCAGCCGAAAACTATGGGGAGCCAATGAGCAGTTCTTC. This codes for CATSRKLWGANEQFF. The chain joins TRBV15 to TRBJ2-1; weak D call: TRBD2 (5 bases). CDR1 is LNHNV, CDR2 YYDKDF, per germline (reference sequence). The CDR3 runs 15 residues. V was cut by 5 bases and J by 6 bases, with 17 bases left in between.

J is TRBJ2-7 and V is TRBV14; TRBD1 aligns across 10 bases. Trimming took 4 bases from V and 5 from J; bases not matched to a gene: 2. Germline-derived CDR1 and CDR2 are SGHDN and FVKESK. This CDR3 has 13 residues. CDR3: CASSRDRGHEQYF. The CDR3 DNA reads TGTGCCAGCAGCCGGGACAGGGGCCACGAGCAGTACTTC.

This rearrangement joins TRBV7-9 to TRBJ1-3; TRBD1 might be the D (5 bases). V gave up 2 bases and J gave up 0 bases, with 11 bases separating them. CDR3 size: 16 residues. CDR1 and CDR2 (germline): SEHNR, FQNEAQ (reference sequence). The CDR3 nucleotides read TGTGCCAGCAGCTTACGGGGGACTCTCTCTGGAAACACCATATATTTT. Residues: CASSLRGTLSGNTIYF.

The chain has TRBV11-2 and TRBJ2-6, with a possible D match to TRBD2 (5 bases). This CDR3 comprises 16 residues. Germline V lookup: CDR1 SGHAT, CDR2 FQNNGV. The ends were cut back, 5 bases at V and 1 base at J, with 12 bases in the middle. DNA for the CDR3: TGTGCCAGCAGCCCATGGAGGTATTCTGGGGCCAACGTCCTGACTTTC. Protein product: CASSPWRYSGANVLTF.